What follows are 8 T cell receptor beta chains derived from one specimen sequenced in a study of cytotoxic CD8 clonotypes in ibrutinib-treated CLL. The method was immunoSEQ multiplex PCR; TCRdb's version includes in-frame clones alone and lacks a portion of them. Here the sample spans 110,000 to 150,000 clones, more than 75% being singletons. The sequencing used PBMCs, collected after 24 months of ibrutinib treatment. The receptors here all came from a human donor with chronic lymphocytic leukemia.

This clone turned up a few times. This rearrangement joins TRBV10-3 to TRBJ2-7; 9 bases map to TRBD2. Germline lookup yields CDR1 ENHRY and CDR2 SYGVKD. The CDR3 sequence is 13 residues long. The J segment lost 3 bases and the V segment lost 9 bases, leaving 6 bases of the junction unmatched. The CDR3 reads CAIRLAVHYEQYF. Here the CDR3 DNA reads TGTGCCATTAGACTAGCGGTTCACTACGAGCAGTACTTC.

The rearrangement joins TRBV4-1 to TRBJ1-6; no definite D call. Trimming shortened V by 0 bases and J by 6 bases, and 21 bases separated the two germline ends. The CDR3 contains 19 residues. Germline V lookup: CDR1 MGHRA, CDR2 YSYEKL. CDR3 loop: CASSQDQFGLGRGNSPLHF. The CDR3 DNA sequence: TGCGCCAGCAGCCAAGACCAATTTGGTCTTGGCCGTGGTAATTCACCCCTCCACTTT.

This rearrangement joins TRBV6-1 to TRBJ1-2; the D is unclear. Germline V gene sequence: CDR1 MNHNS, CDR2 SASEGT. The CDR3 loop spans 15 amino acids. V was clipped by 3 bases and J by 4 bases, with 15 bases between them. This CDR3 is CASSEGPEAVYGYTF. The CDR3 coding sequence is TGTGCCAGCAGTGAGGGCCCGGAGGCCGTCTATGGCTACACCTTC.

J is TRBJ2-1 and V is TRBV7-3, with D unclear. The germline V and J ends were trimmed by 8 bases and 4 bases, with 12 bases remaining between them. Germline V gene data show CDR1 as SGHTA and CDR2 as FQGTGA. The CDR3 length is 13 residues. Here the CDR3 reads CASAIGPYNEQFF. CDR3 in DNA: TGTGCCAGCGCTATAGGTCCGTACAATGAGCAGTTCTTC. The full variable domain, in which reference TRBV7-3 and TRBJ2-1 provide the parts outside the CDR3, is GAGVSQTPSNKVTEKGKYVELRCDPISGHTALYWYRQSLGQGPEFLIYFQGTGAADDSGLPNDRFFAVRPEGSVSTLKIQRTERGDSAVYLCASAIGPYNEQFFGPGTRLTVL.

The V and J genes are TRBV10-3 and TRBJ2-7; perhaps TRBD2 as D (5 bases). The CDR3 length is 12 residues. V was clipped by 8 bases and J by 6 bases, with 14 bases between them. Germline CDR1 ENHRY, CDR2 SYGVKD. The CDR3 DNA is TGTGCCATCGGACCTAGCTCCCTCGAGCAGTACTTC. Residues: CAIGPSSLEQYF.

A single count supports this clone. The DNA of the CDR3 is TGTGCCAGCAGTTCATTGGGGCCAGAGACCCAGTACTTC. As protein: CASSSLGPETQYF. The chain employs TRBV4-2 and TRBJ2-5, with a weak D call TRBD1 (5 bases). CDR1 and CDR2 (germline): LGHNA, YNFKEQ. V was pared by 6 bases and J by 4 bases, with 12 bases between. The CDR3 is 13 amino acids.

The chain joins TRBV18 to TRBJ2-7, with 9 positions matching TRBD2. CDR3 length: 14 residues. After removal of 3 bases from V and 4 bases from J, the junction contained 4 bases not matched to a gene. CDR1 and CDR2 from the germline V gene are KGHSH and LQKENI. The CDR3 is CASSPGAGGYEQYF. DNA of the CDR3: TGTGCCAGCTCACCGGGAGCGGGAGGATACGAGCAGTACTTC.

V and J are TRBV29-1 and TRBJ1-1; D might be TRBD1 (5 bases). The CDR3 consists of 11 residues. The V end was cut by 5 bases, the J end by 11 bases, with 15 bases between. Germline V gene lookup returns CDR1 SQVTM and CDR2 ANQGSEA. CDR3 coding DNA: TGCAGCGTTCCTCGGGGGGGTGAGGCTTTCTTT. Amino acids: CSVPRGGEAFF. The entire variable domain, with the rest obtained from reference TRBV29-1 and TRBJ1-1, is as follows: SAVISQKPSRDICQRGTSLTIQCQVDSQVTMMFWYRQQPGQSLTLIATANQGSEATYESGFVIDKFPISRPNLTFSTLTVSNMSPEDSSIYLCSVPRGGEAFFGQGTRLTVV.